Listed below are T cell receptor beta chains from one sample, sequenced in a study of T cells in Graves' hyperthyroidism and ophthalmopathy. Each CDR3 protein is one row after TCRdb ran MiXCR on the multiplex PCR reads. The repertoire holds fewer than 650,000 distinct CDR3 sequences, with approximately 48% as singletons. Input material: peripheral blood or thyroid tissue (not recorded which). Source of these receptors: an adult woman with Graves' disease, either hyperthyroidism or ophthalmopathy (not recorded which). Both conserved end residues are part of each CDR3. The D gene is left open where the match is weak. Expanded clones are given a class, and other clones once, few, many or no size at all.

TRBJ1-1,few,TRBV9,TRBD1,CASSVGQGGEAFF,TGTGCCAGCAGCGTTGGACAGGGGGGTGAAGCTTTCTTT
TRBJ2-7,few,TRBV29-1,.,CSAFWGYEGEQYF,TGCAGCGCCTTCTGGGGGTACGAGGGAGAGCAGTACTTC
TRBJ2-7,.,TRBV29-1,TRBD2,CSPKAGKLYEQYF,TGCAGCCCCAAAGCGGGAAAGCTCTACGAGCAGTACTTC
TRBJ2-7,many,TRBV10-3,TRBD1,CATEERNRGITYEQYF,TGTGCCACAGAAGAAAGAAACAGGGGGATCACCTACGAGCAGTACTTC
TRBJ2-4,.,TRBV2,.,CASSEARAENIQYF,TGTGCCAGCAGTGAGGCCCGGGCAGAAAACATTCAGTACTTC
TRBJ1-5,many,TRBV4-2,.,CASSQDRWQGGGQPQHF,TGCGCCAGCAGCCAAGATCGGTGGCAGGGCGGCGGTCAGCCCCAGCATTTT
TRBJ1-6,many,TRBV7-9,.,CASSSDGGISPLHF,TGTGCCAGCAGCTCTGACGGGGGGATTTCACCCCTCCACTTT
TRBJ1-1,many,TRBV7-9,.,CASSAQVVGNTEAFF,TGTGCCAGCAGCGCCCAGGTGGTAGGGAACACTGAAGCTTTCTTT
TRBJ2-5,many,TRBV10-3,.,CAISESGGLETQYF,TGTGCCATCAGTGAGTCGGGGGGGCTAGAGACCCAGTACTTC
TRBJ2-7,.,TRBV7-9,TRBD2,CASSSGLPSYEQYF,TGTGCCAGCAGCTCGGGACTACCCTCTTACGAGCAGTACTTC
TRBJ1-1,many,TRBV2,TRBD1,CASSATGGAVNTEAFF,TGTGCCAGCAGTGCTACAGGGGGGGCGGTGAACACTGAAGCTTTCTTT
TRBJ2-1,.,TRBV6-4,.,CASSDNEQFF,TGTGCCAGCAGTGACAATGAGCAGTTCTTC
TRBJ1-6,few,TRBV4-1,.,CASSRGGFSSPLHF,TGTGCCAGCAGCCGGGGGGGTTTCAGTTCACCCCTCCACTTT
TRBJ2-3,.,TRBV7-9,TRBD2,CASSSQTSGRSTQYF,TGTGCCAGCAGCTCCCAGACTAGCGGGAGGAGTACGCAGTATTTT
TRBJ2-7,.,TRBV5-1,.,CASSLLGAGVVAYEQYF,TGCGCCAGCAGCTTGTTAGGGGCAGGGGTCGTCGCCTACGAGCAGTACTTC
TRBJ2-7,.,TRBV29-1,TRBD1,CSVEGGAGTGAYEQYF,TGCAGCGTTGAAGGCGGTGCGGGGACAGGGGCCTACGAGCAGTACTTC
TRBJ2-7,.,TRBV7-9,.,CASSVSALGSYEQYF,TGTGCCAGCAGCGTTAGCGCACTGGGCTCCTACGAGCAGTACTTC
TRBJ1-4,many,TRBV5-1,.,CASSYTGPTNEKLFF,TGCGCCAGCAGCTACACGGGACCGACAAATGAAAAACTGTTTTTT
TRBJ2-1,few,TRBV11-1,TRBD1,CASSFSVTGHNEQFF,TGTGCCAGCAGCTTCAGCGTGACAGGGCACAATGAGCAGTTCTTC
TRBJ1-2,.,TRBV6-5,.,CASSVLHLYGYTF,TGTGCCAGCAGTGTTTTACATTTATATGGCTACACCTTC
TRBJ1-5,.,TRBV19,.,CASSIGAAYEHF,TGTGCCAGTAGTATCGGGGCAGCCTACGAGCATTTT
TRBJ2-2,many,TRBV7-2,TRBD2,CASRLAGGNTGELFF,TGTGCCAGCAGACTAGCGGGGGGAAACACCGGGGAGCTGTTTTTT
TRBJ1-1,.,TRBV5-1,.,CASSSAGSNTEAFF,TGCGCCAGCAGCTCTGCAGGTTCTAACACTGAAGCTTTCTTT
TRBJ1-1,.,TRBV7-9,.,CASSPPGLRTQVAEAFF,TGTGCTAGCAGTCCTCCGGGCCTCCGCACCCAGGTCGCTGAAGCTTTCTTT
TRBJ2-2,.,TRBV10-3,.,CAISQTSTGELFF,TGTGCCATCAGCCAGACCTCCACCGGGGAGCTGTTTTTT
TRBJ2-5,many,TRBV5-1,TRBD1,CASSSGTGRETQYF,TGCGCCAGCAGCTCTGGGACAGGAAGAGAGACCCAGTACTTC
TRBJ2-7,once,TRBV10-3,.,CASSFSAGLGTYEQYF,TGTGCCAGCAGTTTTTCGGCGGGATTGGGAACCTACGAGCAGTACTTC
TRBJ1-4,many,TRBV12-3/TRBV12-4,TRBD1,CASSRGGTGENEKLFF,TGTGCCAGCAGCCGTGGTGGGACAGGAGAAAATGAAAAACTGTTTTTT
TRBJ1-1,many,TRBV6-1,.,CASSEFWRENTEAFF,TGTGCCAGCAGTGAATTCTGGAGGGAAAACACTGAAGCTTTCTTT
TRBJ1-2,.,TRBV7-9,TRBD1,CASSQQGALGYYGYTF,TGTGCCAGCAGCCAACAGGGGGCCCTCGGCTACTATGGCTACACCTTC
TRBJ1-6,.,TRBV7-9,.,CASSLSGVGSSYNSPLHF,TGTGCCAGCAGCTTGTCAGGAGTGGGGAGCTCCTATAATTCACCCCTCCACTTT
TRBJ2-7,many,TRBV29-1,TRBD1,CSVDNPGTGVGEQYF,TGCAGCGTCGACAACCCCGGGACAGGGGTAGGCGAGCAGTACTTC
TRBJ2-5,once,TRBV11-2,.,CASSFGVPQETQYF,TGTGCCAGCAGCTTTGGAGTTCCTCAAGAGACCCAGTACTTC
TRBJ2-7,.,TRBV5-1,TRBD1,CATSKGQGDDEQYF,TGCGCCACCTCGAAGGGGCAGGGGGACGACGAGCAGTACTTC
TRBJ1-5,.,TRBV6-5,TRBD1,CASSFTGGDQPQHF,TGTGCCAGCAGCTTCACAGGGGGAGACCAGCCCCAGCATTTT
TRBJ1-2,many,TRBV25-1,.,CASSEFRGNYGYTF,TGTGCCAGCAGTGAGTTCAGGGGCAACTATGGCTACACCTTC
TRBJ2-2,few,TRBV29-1,TRBD2,CSVDGASGSGATGELFF,TGCAGCGTTGACGGGGCTAGCGGGAGTGGAGCCACCGGGGAGCTGTTTTTT
TRBJ1-2,few,TRBV29-1,.,CSVGVAGYGYTF,TGCAGCGTTGGAGTGGCTGGCTATGGCTACACCTTC
TRBJ2-5,many,TRBV20-1,TRBD2,CSARSRLTRVSGRETQYF,TGCAGTGCTAGGAGTCGCTTGACTAGGGTTAGCGGGAGGGAGACCCAGTACTTC
TRBJ1-4,.,TRBV4-2,TRBD1,CASSHRDSLNEKLFF,TGTGCCAGCAGCCACCGGGACAGCCTTAATGAAAAACTGTTTTTT
TRBJ1-6,.,TRBV28,.,CASIGRGGNLDSPLHF,TGTGCCAGCATTGGGAGGGGGGGCAATTTGGATTCACCCCTCCACTTT
TRBJ2-5,many,TRBV5-1,.,CASSSGTQQETQYF,TGCGCCAGCAGCTCCGGGACACAACAAGAGACCCAGTACTTC
TRBJ2-5,.,TRBV7-2,TRBD2,CASSLGLAGQEPQYF,TGTGCCAGCAGCTTAGGTCTAGCGGGACAAGAGCCCCAGTACTTC
TRBJ1-2,few,TRBV5-8,TRBD1,CASSRPGQGFNYGYTF,TGTGCCAGCAGCAGACCGGGACAGGGATTTAACTATGGCTACACCTTC
TRBJ1-1,.,TRBV25-1,.,CASSEYNGAGGYTEAFF,TGTGCCAGCAGTGAATATAACGGGGCGGGGGGGTACACTGAAGCTTTCTTT
TRBJ1-6,many,TRBV20-1,.,CSAIGDSPLHF,TGCAGTGCTATTGGGGATTCACCCCTCCACTTT
TRBJ1-1,many,TRBV4-3,.,CASSQKKGLNTEAFF,TGCGCCAGCAGCCAAAAAAAGGGACTGAACACTGAAGCTTTCTTT
TRBJ2-5,few,TRBV27,TRBD1,CASSWTRGSGGQETQYF,TGTGCCAGCAGTTGGACCCGAGGTTCAGGGGGACAAGAGACCCAGTACTTC
TRBJ1-2,many,TRBV29-1,TRBD1,CSVGQGASGYTF,TGCAGCGTTGGACAGGGGGCGAGTGGCTACACCTTC
TRBJ1-6,.,TRBV20-1,.,CSARQARGSPLHF,TGCAGTGCTAGACAGGCCCGGGGTTCACCCCTCCACTTT
TRBJ1-5,.,TRBV9,.,CASSPGGFSNQPQHF,TGTGCCAGCAGCCCCGGCGGGTTTAGCAATCAGCCCCAGCATTTT
TRBJ1-2,many,TRBV5-1,.,CASSLEGARGLAGYTF,TGCGCCAGCAGCTTGGAAGGTGCCAGGGGATTGGCTGGCTACACCTTC
TRBJ1-1,many,TRBV19,TRBD1,CASSQGGFNTEAFF,TGTGCCAGTAGCCAGGGGGGATTCAACACTGAAGCTTTCTTT
TRBJ2-5,.,TRBV7-9,.,CASSHREFQETQYF,TGTGCCAGCAGCCACCGGGAGTTCCAAGAGACCCAGTACTTC
TRBJ1-1,.,TRBV6-5,.,CASSLTRIHLAFF,TGTGCCAGCAGTCTAACACGAATTCATCTGGCTTTCTTT